This is a list of T cell receptor beta chains from one sample in a study of T cells after yellow fever vaccination. TCRdb re-derived calls from the 5' RACE reads in MiXCR, one entry per CDR3 protein. The sample contains a few hundred thousand distinct CDR3 sequences, about 5.2% of which appear only once. Sequences were derived from CD4+ T cells sorted from PBMCs, sampled on the day of the yellow fever booster vaccination. All receptors come from a man between 18 and 29 years old who received the YFV17D yellow fever vaccine. CDR3s include the opening cysteine and the closing phenylalanine or tryptophan. A D gene is named only where the DNA matches it firmly. The size of a clone is reported for some rows only, either as once, few or many, or as a class for expanded clones.

j_gene: TRBJ1-2; abundance: NA; d_gene: NA; v_gene: TRBV5-6; CDR3nt: TGTGCCAGCAGCTTGGGTTCTGCGGATGGCTACACCTTC; CDR3aa: CASSLGSADGYTF
j_gene: TRBJ1-5; abundance: NA; d_gene: NA; v_gene: TRBV6-2/TRBV6-3; CDR3nt: TGTGCCATCGGGAGGGGAAACCCGCCCCAGCATTTT; CDR3aa: CAIGRGNPPQHF
j_gene: TRBJ2-2; abundance: few; d_gene: NA; v_gene: TRBV5-6; CDR3nt: TGTGCCAGCAGCCATACCGGGACTCCCGCCGGGGAGCTGTTTTTT; CDR3aa: CASSHTGTPAGELFF
j_gene: TRBJ1-3; abundance: NA; d_gene: NA; v_gene: TRBV7-9; CDR3nt: TGTGCCAGCACCGTGTTTATGACAGGCGCCTCTGGAAACACCATATATTTT; CDR3aa: CASTVFMTGASGNTIYF
j_gene: TRBJ1-1; abundance: NA; d_gene: NA; v_gene: TRBV9; CDR3nt: TGTGCCAGCAGCGTAACGGGGGGGCTGGACACTGAAGCTTTCTTT; CDR3aa: CASSVTGGLDTEAFF
j_gene: TRBJ2-7; abundance: few; d_gene: NA; v_gene: TRBV6-2/TRBV6-3; CDR3nt: TGTGCCAGCAGTTACGGGGGGAACTCCTACGAGCAGTACTTC; CDR3aa: CASSYGGNSYEQYF
j_gene: TRBJ2-5; abundance: NA; d_gene: NA; v_gene: TRBV24-1; CDR3nt: TGTGCCACCGGGGACTCCCAAGAGACCCAGTACTTC; CDR3aa: CATGDSQETQYF
j_gene: TRBJ2-3; abundance: many; d_gene: TRBD2; v_gene: TRBV4-2; CDR3nt: TGTGCCAGCACCCCCTCGACTAGCATGAGCACAGATACGCAGTATTTT; CDR3aa: CASTPSTSMSTDTQYF
j_gene: TRBJ2-5; abundance: NA; d_gene: NA; v_gene: TRBV20-1; CDR3nt: TGCAGTGCTAGAGATAATCTAGAGGCCCAGTACTTC; CDR3aa: CSARDNLEAQYF
j_gene: TRBJ1-1; abundance: NA; d_gene: TRBD1; v_gene: TRBV4-1; CDR3nt: TGCGCCAGCAGCCGACCCGGCGGGCAGGGGGTCGTTAACACTGAAGCTTTCTTT; CDR3aa: CASSRPGGQGVVNTEAFF
j_gene: TRBJ2-6; abundance: many; d_gene: NA; v_gene: TRBV28; CDR3nt: TGTGCCAGCGATAGTAAGGGTTTCCGCTCTGGGGCCAACGTCCTGACTTTC; CDR3aa: CASDSKGFRSGANVLTF
j_gene: TRBJ1-5; abundance: few; d_gene: NA; v_gene: TRBV5-6; CDR3nt: TGTGCCAGCAGCACGGGACCCATGGATGACAATCAGCCCCAGCATTTT; CDR3aa: CASSTGPMDDNQPQHF
j_gene: TRBJ2-7; abundance: few; d_gene: NA; v_gene: TRBV27; CDR3nt: TGTGCCAGCAGTCGCGGGGGCCGCTACGAGCAGTACTTC; CDR3aa: CASSRGGRYEQYF